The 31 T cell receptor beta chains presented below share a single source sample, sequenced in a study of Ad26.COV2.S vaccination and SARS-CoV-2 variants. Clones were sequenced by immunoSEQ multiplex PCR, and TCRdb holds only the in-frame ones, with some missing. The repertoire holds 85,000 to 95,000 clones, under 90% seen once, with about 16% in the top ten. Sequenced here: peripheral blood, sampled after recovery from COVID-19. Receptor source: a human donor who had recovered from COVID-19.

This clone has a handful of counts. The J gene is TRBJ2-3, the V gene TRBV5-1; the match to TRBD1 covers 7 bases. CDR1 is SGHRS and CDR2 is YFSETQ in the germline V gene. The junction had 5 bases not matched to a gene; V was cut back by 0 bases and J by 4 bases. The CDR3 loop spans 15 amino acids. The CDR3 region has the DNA TGCGCCAGCAGCTTGGGACTGCAGGGGGCAGATACGCAGTATTTT. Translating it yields CASSLGLQGADTQYF.

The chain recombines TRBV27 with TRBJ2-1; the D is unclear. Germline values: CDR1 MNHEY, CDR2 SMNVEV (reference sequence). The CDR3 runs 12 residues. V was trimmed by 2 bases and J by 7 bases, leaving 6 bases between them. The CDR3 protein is CASSLMGNEQFF. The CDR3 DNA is TGTGCCAGCAGTTTAATGGGGAATGAGCAGTTCTTC.

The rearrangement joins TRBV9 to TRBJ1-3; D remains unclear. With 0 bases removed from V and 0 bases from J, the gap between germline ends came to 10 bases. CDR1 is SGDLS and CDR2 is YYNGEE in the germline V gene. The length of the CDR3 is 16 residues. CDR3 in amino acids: CASSVGGEGSGNTIYF. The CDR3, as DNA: TGTGCCAGCAGCGTAGGCGGGGAAGGCTCTGGAAACACCATATATTTT.

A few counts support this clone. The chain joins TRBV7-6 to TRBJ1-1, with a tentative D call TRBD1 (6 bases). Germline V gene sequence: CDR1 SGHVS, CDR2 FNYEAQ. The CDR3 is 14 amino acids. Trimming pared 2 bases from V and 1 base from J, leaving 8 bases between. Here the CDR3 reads CASSLLQGNTEAFF. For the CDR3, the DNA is TGTGCCAGCAGCTTATTACAGGGGAACACTGAAGCTTTCTTT.

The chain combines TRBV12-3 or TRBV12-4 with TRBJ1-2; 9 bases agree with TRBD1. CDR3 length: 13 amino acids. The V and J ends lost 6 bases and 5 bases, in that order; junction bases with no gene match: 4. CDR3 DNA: TGTGCCAGCAGGGGACAGGGATCTTATGGCTACACCTTC. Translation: CASRGQGSYGYTF.

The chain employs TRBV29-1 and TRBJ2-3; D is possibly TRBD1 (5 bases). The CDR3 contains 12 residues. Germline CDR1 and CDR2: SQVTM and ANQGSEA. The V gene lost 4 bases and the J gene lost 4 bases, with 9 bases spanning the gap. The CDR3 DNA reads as TGCAGCGTTGCGGTAGGGGCAGATACGCAGTATTTT. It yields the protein CSVAVGADTQYF.

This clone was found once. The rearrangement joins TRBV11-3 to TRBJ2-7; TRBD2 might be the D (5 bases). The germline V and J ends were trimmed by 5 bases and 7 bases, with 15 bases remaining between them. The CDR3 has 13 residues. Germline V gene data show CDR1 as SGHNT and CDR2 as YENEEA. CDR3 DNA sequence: TGTGCCAGCAGCCGGATCCCTACGGGGGAGCAGTACTTC. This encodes CASSRIPTGEQYF.

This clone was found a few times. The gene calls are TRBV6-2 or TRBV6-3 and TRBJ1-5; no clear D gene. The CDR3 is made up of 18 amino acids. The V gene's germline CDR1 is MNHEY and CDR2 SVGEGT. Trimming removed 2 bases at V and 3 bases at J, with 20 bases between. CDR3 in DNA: TGTGCCAGCAGTTACCCCCACTTTGACGGGCTCAACAATCAGCCCCAGCATTTT. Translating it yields CASSYPHFDGLNNQPQHF.

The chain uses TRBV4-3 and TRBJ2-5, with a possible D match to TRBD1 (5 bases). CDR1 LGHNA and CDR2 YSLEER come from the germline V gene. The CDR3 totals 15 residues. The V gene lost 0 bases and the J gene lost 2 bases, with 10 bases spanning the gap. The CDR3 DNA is TGCGCCAGCAGCCAAGATTCGGCAGGGCAAGAGACCCAGTACTTC. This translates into CASSQDSAGQETQYF.

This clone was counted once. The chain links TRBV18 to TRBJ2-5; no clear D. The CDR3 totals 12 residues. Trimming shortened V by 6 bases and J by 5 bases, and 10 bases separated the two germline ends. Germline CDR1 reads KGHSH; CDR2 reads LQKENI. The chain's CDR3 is CASSPRAETQYF. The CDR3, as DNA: TGTGCCAGCTCCCCGCGAGCGGAGACCCAGTACTTC. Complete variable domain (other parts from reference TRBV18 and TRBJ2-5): NAGVMQNPRHLVRRRGQEARLRCSPMKGHSHVYWYRQLPEEGLKFMVYLQKENIIDESGMPKERFSAEFPKEGPSILRIQQVVRGDSAAYFCASSPRAETQYFGPGTRLLVL.

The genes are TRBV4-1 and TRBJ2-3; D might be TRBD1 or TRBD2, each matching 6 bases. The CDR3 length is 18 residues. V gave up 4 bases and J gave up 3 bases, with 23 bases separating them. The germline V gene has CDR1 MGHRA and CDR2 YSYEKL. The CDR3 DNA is TGCGCCAGCAGCCCTTCTTTGGCAGGGGACTTGAGGACAGATACGCAGTATTTT. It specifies CASSPSLAGDLRTDTQYF.

The CDR3 loop reads CASSYSSGYTF. The DNA for the CDR3 is TGTGCCAGCAGTTACTCGAGTGGCTACACCTTC. The chain has TRBV6-6 and TRBJ1-2, with D uncertain. Between the trimmed V and J ends, which lost 0 bases and 7 bases, there was a span of 3 bases. This CDR3 has 11 residues. CDR1 and CDR2 (germline): MNHNY, SVGAGI (reference sequence).

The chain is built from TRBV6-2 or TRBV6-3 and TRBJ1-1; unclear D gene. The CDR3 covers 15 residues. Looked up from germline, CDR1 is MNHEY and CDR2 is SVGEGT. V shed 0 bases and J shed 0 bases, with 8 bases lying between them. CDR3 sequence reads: CASSYSRAVNTEAFF. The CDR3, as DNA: TGTGCCAGCAGTTACTCTCGGGCGGTGAACACTGAAGCTTTCTTT.

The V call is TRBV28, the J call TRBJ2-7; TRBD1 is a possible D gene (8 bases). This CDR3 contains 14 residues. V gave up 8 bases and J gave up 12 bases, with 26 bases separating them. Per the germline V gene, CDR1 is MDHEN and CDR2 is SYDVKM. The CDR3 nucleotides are TGTGCCAGCGGCCGAGGACAGGGAGGGGCCGTAACGTACTTC. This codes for CASGRGQGGAVTYF.

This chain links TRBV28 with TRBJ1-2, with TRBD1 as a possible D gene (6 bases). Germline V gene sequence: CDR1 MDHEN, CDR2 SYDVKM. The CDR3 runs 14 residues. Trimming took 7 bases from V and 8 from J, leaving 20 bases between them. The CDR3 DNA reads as TGTGCCAGCACTCCGGGCAAGGGGGAGGGGGGCTACACCTTC. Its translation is CASTPGKGEGGYTF.

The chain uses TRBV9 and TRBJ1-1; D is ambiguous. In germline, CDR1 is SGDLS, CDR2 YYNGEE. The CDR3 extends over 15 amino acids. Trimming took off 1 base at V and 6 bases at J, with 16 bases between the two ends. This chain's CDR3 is CASSVLPLMGSEAFF. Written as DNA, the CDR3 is TGTGCCAGCAGCGTACTCCCTCTCATGGGCTCTGAAGCTTTCTTT.

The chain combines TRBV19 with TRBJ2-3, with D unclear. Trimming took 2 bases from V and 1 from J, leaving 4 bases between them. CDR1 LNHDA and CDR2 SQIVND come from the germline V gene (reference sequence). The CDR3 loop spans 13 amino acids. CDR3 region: CASSIQGTDTQYF. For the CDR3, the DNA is TGTGCCAGTAGTATACAGGGCACAGATACGCAGTATTTT.

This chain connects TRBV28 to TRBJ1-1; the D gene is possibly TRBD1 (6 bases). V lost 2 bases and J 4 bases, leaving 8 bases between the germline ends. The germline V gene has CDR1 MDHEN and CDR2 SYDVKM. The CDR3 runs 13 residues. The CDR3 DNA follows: TGTGCCAGCAGTTTAGGGGGCTTCACTGAAGCTTTCTTT. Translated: CASSLGGFTEAFF.

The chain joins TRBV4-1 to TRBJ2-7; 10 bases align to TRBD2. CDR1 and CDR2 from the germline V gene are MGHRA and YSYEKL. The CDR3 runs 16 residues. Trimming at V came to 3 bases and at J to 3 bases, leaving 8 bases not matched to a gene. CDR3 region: CASSQDFLAGDYEQYF. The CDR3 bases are TGCGCCAGCAGCCAGGATTTTCTAGCGGGAGACTACGAGCAGTACTTC.

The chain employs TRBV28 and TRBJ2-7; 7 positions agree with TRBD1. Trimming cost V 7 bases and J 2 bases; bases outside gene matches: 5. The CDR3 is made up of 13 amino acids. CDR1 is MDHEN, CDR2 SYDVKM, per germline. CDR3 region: CASTKTGPYEQYF. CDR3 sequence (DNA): TGTGCCAGCACAAAGACAGGGCCCTACGAGCAGTACTTC.

The CDR3 coding sequence is TGTGCCAGCAGTCGACAACCCGAGGGCAATGAGCAGTTCTTC. Translated, it gives CASSRQPEGNEQFF. The chain has TRBV6-5 and TRBJ2-1; D possibly corresponds to TRBD2 (5 bases). V lost 5 bases and J lost 6, with 14 bases in between. The CDR3 totals 14 residues. Germline CDR1 and CDR2: MNHEY and SVGAGI.

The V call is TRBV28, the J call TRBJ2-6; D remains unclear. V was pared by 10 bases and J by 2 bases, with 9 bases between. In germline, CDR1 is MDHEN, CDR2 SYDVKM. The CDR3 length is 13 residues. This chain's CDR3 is CATTPPGANVLTF. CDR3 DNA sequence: TGTGCCACCACCCCTCCTGGGGCCAACGTCCTGACTTTC. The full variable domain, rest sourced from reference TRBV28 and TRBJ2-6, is DVKVTQSSRYLVKRTGEKVFLECVQDMDHENMFWYRQDPGLGLRLIYFSYDVKMKEKGDIPEGYSVSREKKERFSLILESASTNQTSMYLCATTPPGANVLTFGAGSRLTVL.

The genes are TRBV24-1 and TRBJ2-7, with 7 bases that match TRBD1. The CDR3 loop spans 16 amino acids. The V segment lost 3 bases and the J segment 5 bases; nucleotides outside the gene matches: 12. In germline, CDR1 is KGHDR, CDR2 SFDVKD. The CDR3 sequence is CATSDAQGSGSNEQYF. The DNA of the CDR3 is TGTGCCACCAGTGATGCACAGGGGTCAGGATCTAACGAGCAGTACTTC.

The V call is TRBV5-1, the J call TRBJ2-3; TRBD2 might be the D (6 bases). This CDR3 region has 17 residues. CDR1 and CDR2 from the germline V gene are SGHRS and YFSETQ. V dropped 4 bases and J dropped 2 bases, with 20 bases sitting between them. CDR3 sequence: CASSPGLSSGNTDTQYF. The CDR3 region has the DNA TGCGCCAGCAGCCCGGGACTCTCATCCGGGAACACAGATACGCAGTATTTT.

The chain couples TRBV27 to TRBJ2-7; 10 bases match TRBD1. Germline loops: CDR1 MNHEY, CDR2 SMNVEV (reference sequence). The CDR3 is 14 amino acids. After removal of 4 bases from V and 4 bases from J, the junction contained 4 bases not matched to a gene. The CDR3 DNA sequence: TGTGCCAGCAGTTCGACAGGGGGCTTGTACGAGCAGTACTTC. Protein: CASSSTGGLYEQYF.

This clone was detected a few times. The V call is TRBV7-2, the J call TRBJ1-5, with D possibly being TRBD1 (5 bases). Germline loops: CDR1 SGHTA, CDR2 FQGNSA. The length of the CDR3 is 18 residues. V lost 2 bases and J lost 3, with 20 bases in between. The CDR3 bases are TGTGCCAGCAGCTTATTCTCATCAGGGCTGACGACCAATCAGCCCCAGCATTTT. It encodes CASSLFSSGLTTNQPQHF.

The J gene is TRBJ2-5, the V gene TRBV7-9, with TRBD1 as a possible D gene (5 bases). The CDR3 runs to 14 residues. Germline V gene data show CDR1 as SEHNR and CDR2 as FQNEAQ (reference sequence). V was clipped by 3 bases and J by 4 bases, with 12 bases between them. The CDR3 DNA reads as TGTGCCAGCAGCTTTCGCAGGGTAATAGAGACCCAGTACTTC. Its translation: CASSFRRVIETQYF.

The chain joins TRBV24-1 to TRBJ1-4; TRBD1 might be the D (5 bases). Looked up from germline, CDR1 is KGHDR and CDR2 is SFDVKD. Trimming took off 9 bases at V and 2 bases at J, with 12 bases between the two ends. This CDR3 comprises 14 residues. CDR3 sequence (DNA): TGTGCCACCGGGGGGTCAGGGACTAATGAAAAACTGTTTTTT. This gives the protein CATGGSGTNEKLFF.

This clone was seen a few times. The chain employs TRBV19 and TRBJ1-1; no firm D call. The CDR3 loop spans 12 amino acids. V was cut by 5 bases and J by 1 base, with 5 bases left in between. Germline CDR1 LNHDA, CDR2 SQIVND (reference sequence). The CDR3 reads CASSWWNTEAFF. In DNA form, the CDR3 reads TGTGCCAGTAGTTGGTGGAACACTGAAGCTTTCTTT.

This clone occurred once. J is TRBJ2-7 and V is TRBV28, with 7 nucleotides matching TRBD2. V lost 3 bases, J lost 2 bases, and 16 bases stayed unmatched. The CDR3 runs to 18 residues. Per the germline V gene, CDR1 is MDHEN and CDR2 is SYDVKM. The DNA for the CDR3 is TGTGCCAGCAGTTTTTCGGGAGGAGGGTTGGCACATACCTACGAGCAGTACTTC. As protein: CASSFSGGGLAHTYEQYF.

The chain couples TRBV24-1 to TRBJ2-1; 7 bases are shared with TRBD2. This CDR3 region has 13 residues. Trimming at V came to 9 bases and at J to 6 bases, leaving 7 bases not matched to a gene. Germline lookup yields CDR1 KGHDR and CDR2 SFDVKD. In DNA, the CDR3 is TGTGCCACCGGGAGGGAAGTCAGCAATGAGCAGTTCTTC. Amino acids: CATGREVSNEQFF.